The clone carrying this T cell receptor beta chain was detected only a few times. At the DNA level, this CDR3 is encoded by other sequences in the same sample as well. Participant reports of clinical history set cohort assignment. The data are from a study of blood T cell repertoires in COVID-19. Data came from immunoSEQ multiplex PCR; TCRdb stores just in-frame clones and leaves some out. The sample consists of 250,000 to 300,000 clones, just over 85% of them appearing once. The V and J ends lost 1 base and 6 bases, in that order; junction bases with no gene match: 0. CDR1 LGHNT and CDR2 FRNRAP come from the germline V gene. CDR3 size: 15 residues.

Material: PBMCs or T cells enriched from blood (not recorded which). This clonotype was sampled from a young man who had recovered from COVID-19. The chain has TRBV12-5 and TRBJ1-6; 10 positions match TRBD1. CDR3 amino acids: CASGLGQGANSPLHF. CDR3 DNA: TGTGCTAGTGGTTTGGGACAGGGGGCTAATTCACCCCTCCACTTT.